The 21 T cell receptor beta chains given below trace back to one sample, sequenced in a study of blood T cell repertoires in COVID-19. Some clones are missing from TCRdb's copy, which holds only in-frame ones; the method was immunoSEQ multiplex PCR. Altogether about 270,000 clones are present, around 85% being singletons, with the ten largest covering 9.5% to 12%. Input material: peripheral blood. The receptor set was obtained from a woman in her seventies with acute or convalescent COVID-19.

The chain recombines TRBV7-2 with TRBJ2-1; 10 positions agree with TRBD2. This CDR3 has 16 residues. Germline trimming cut 4 bases from V and 6 bases from J; bases unmatched to any gene: 9. Looked up from germline, CDR1 is SGHTA and CDR2 is FQGNSA. The CDR3: CASSSSSGGPSNEQFF. The CDR3 nucleotides read TGTGCCAGCAGCTCCTCTAGCGGGGGCCCCTCCAATGAGCAGTTCTTC.

This rearrangement joins TRBV19 to TRBJ1-5, with 7 bases aligning to TRBD1. The ends lost 1 base at V and 3 bases at J; junction bases unmatched: 6. The CDR3 runs to 16 residues. Germline V gene lookup returns CDR1 LNHDA and CDR2 SQIVND (reference sequence). In DNA form, the CDR3 reads TGTGCCAGTAGTATAGCAAACAGGGGACACAATCAGCCCCAGCATTTT. This translates into CASSIANRGHNQPQHF.

This clone was detected a few times. The chain joins TRBV4-1 to TRBJ1-6; maybe TRBD1 (6 bases). CDR1 is MGHRA and CDR2 is YSYEKL in the germline V gene. V dropped 1 base and J dropped 10 bases, with 17 bases sitting between them. The length of the CDR3 is 16 residues. The CDR3 region has the DNA TGCGCCAGCAGCCAAGTGTGGGGGGGGCGAAGATCACCCCTCCACTTT. This sequence encodes CASSQVWGGRRSPLHF.

This clone has a handful of counts. The chain employs TRBV7-8 and TRBJ2-2; 8 positions match TRBD2. The germline gives CDR1 SGHVS, CDR2 FQNEAQ. The CDR3 has 12 amino acids. CDR3 residues: CATGGHTGELFF. The CDR3 nucleotides read TGTGCGACGGGGGGGCACACCGGGGAGCTGTTTTTT. Drawing the rest from reference TRBV7-8 and TRBJ2-2, the complete variable domain is GAGVSQSPRYKVAKRGQDVALRCDPISGHVSLFWYQQALGQGPEFLTYFQNEAQLDKSGLPSDRFFAERPEGSVSTLKIQRTQQEDSAVYLCATGGHTGELFFGEGSRLTVL.

The chain employs TRBV5-6 and TRBJ1-1, with 7 bases aligning to TRBD1. The germline gives CDR1 SGHDT, CDR2 YYEEEE. CDR3 length equals 18 residues. V dropped 0 bases and J dropped 2; count of bases not matched to a gene: 13. CDR3 amino acids: CASSLGASPGQINTEAFF. As DNA, the CDR3 is TGTGCCAGCAGCTTGGGGGCCTCTCCGGGACAGATCAACACTGAAGCTTTCTTT.

The J gene is TRBJ1-2, the V gene TRBV7-2; tentatively, D is TRBD1 (5 bases). This CDR3 is built from 13 residues. The V gene's germline CDR1 is SGHTA and CDR2 FQGNSA. Deletions cut 3 bases from V and 4 bases from J, with 9 bases between. The CDR3 nucleotides are TGTGCCAGCAGCTTGGGGGGAACCTATGGCTACACCTTC. Translation gives CASSLGGTYGYTF.

The chain has TRBV6-2 or TRBV6-3 and TRBJ2-7, with a possible D match to TRBD2 (5 bases). Germline CDR1 MNHEY, CDR2 SVGEGT. Trimming pared 4 bases from V and 7 bases from J, leaving 8 bases between. The CDR3 contains 11 residues. The DNA for the CDR3 is TGTGCCAGCAGTTTTCGGACTGAGCAGTACTTC. Encoded protein: CASSFRTEQYF.

The J gene is TRBJ2-3, the V gene TRBV6-5; tentative D call: TRBD1 (5 bases). The CDR3 is made up of 14 amino acids. V was cut by 7 bases and J by 0 bases, with 11 bases left in between. Germline values: CDR1 MNHEY, CDR2 SVGAGI. The CDR3 bases are TGTGCCAGCACCCGGACACCTAGCACAGATACGCAGTATTTT. It yields the protein CASTRTPSTDTQYF.

The chain uses TRBV9 and TRBJ2-3; 13 bases are a match to TRBD2. CDR3 length: 19 amino acids. The junction had 7 bases not matched to a gene; V was cut back by 0 bases and J by 0 bases. Germline-derived CDR1 and CDR2 are SGDLS and YYNGEE. The CDR3 DNA follows: TGTGCCAGCAGCGTAGGACGGGGACTAGCGGGGCTTAGCACAGATACGCAGTATTTT. Translating it yields CASSVGRGLAGLSTDTQYF.

This clone was counted a few times. This chain joins TRBV7-2 and TRBJ2-4; maybe TRBD2 (6 bases). CDR3 length: 14 residues. Trimming removed 4 bases from V and 1 base from J, with 8 bases in between. The V gene's germline CDR1 is SGHTA and CDR2 FQGNSA. The CDR3, as DNA: TGTGCCAGCAGCTATGGGGGGGCCAAAAACATTCAGTACTTC. It yields the protein CASSYGGAKNIQYF. Looking up the rest from reference TRBV7-2 and TRBJ2-4 gives the full variable domain: GAGVSQSPSNKVTEKGKDVELRCDPISGHTALYWYRQSLGQGLEFLIYFQGNSAPDKSGLPSDRFSAERTGGSVSTLTIQRTQQEDSAVYLCASSYGGAKNIQYFGAGTRLSVL.

The V gene is TRBV6-5, the J gene TRBJ1-2; D perhaps matches TRBD1 (6 bases). V was shortened by 5 bases and J by 4 bases, with 17 bases between the two germline ends. This CDR3 comprises 15 residues. CDR1 is MNHEY, CDR2 SVGAGI, per germline. In nucleotides, the CDR3 is TGTGCCAGCAGTCCATACCTCAGGGGTGGCTATGGCTACACCTTC. Encoded protein: CASSPYLRGGYGYTF.

This sequence joins TRBV6-5 and TRBJ1-5; D gene unclear. Germline CDR1 MNHEY, CDR2 SVGAGI. V lost 5 bases and J lost 3, with 8 bases in between. The CDR3 contains 13 residues. The DNA for the CDR3 is TGTGCCAGCAGTCGACTTTTCAATCAGCCCCAGCATTTT. As protein: CASSRLFNQPQHF.

This rearrangement joins TRBV18 to TRBJ2-2; TRBD1 matches at 8 bases. Trimming took 1 base from V and 6 from J; bases not matched to a gene: 4. The length of the CDR3 is 15 residues. CDR1 is KGHSH and CDR2 is LQKENI in the germline V gene. This chain's CDR3 is CASSPRTGIAGELFF. The CDR3 DNA reads TGTGCCAGCTCACCACGGACAGGGATCGCCGGGGAGCTGTTTTTT.

The chain recombines TRBV3-1 (or the pseudogene TRBV3-2) with TRBJ1-3, with D uncertain. Trimming took 5 bases from V and 4 from J, leaving 12 bases between them. From germline, CDR1 is LGHDT and CDR2 YNNKEL (reference sequence). CDR3 length: 14 residues. CDR3 coding DNA: TGTGCCAGCAGCTCCTTCTCGGGGGGAAACACCATATATTTT. Its translation: CASSSFSGGNTIYF.

This rearrangement joins TRBV19 to TRBJ1-2; D might be TRBD1 (6 bases). Germline-derived CDR1 and CDR2 are LNHDA and SQIVND (reference sequence). V was cut by 7 bases and J by 2 bases, with 14 bases left in between. The CDR3 spans 14 residues. CDR3 sequence reads: CASNPGASNYGYTF. The CDR3, as DNA: TGTGCCAGTAATCCAGGGGCGTCAAACTATGGCTACACCTTC. Supplemented by reference TRBV19 and TRBJ1-2, the full variable domain reads DGGITQSPKYLFRKEGQNVTLSCEQNLNHDAMYWYRQDPGQGLRLIYYSQIVNDFQKGDIAEGYSVSREKKESFPLTVTSAQKNPTAFYLCASNPGASNYGYTFGSGTRLTVV.

V gene TRBV7-9 combines with J gene TRBJ1-6; 7 bases line up with TRBD1. CDR1 and CDR2 (germline): SEHNR, FQNEAQ (reference sequence). J gave up 7 bases and V 6 bases, and 3 bases lay outside the gene matches. The CDR3 is made up of 13 amino acids. For the CDR3, the DNA is TGTGCCAGCAGGACAGGGTCCAATTCACCCCTCCACTTT. Amino acid sequence: CASRTGSNSPLHF.

The CDR3 DNA is TGTGCCAGCAGCCTCGGGACAGTTGGCTACACCTTC. Amino acid sequence: CASSLGTVGYTF. This chain links TRBV3-1 (or the pseudogene TRBV3-2) with TRBJ1-2; 7 bases align to TRBD1. The ends lost 4 bases at V and 7 bases at J; junction bases unmatched: 3. The germline V gene encodes CDR1 LGHDT and CDR2 YNNKEL (reference sequence). This CDR3 is 12 amino acids long.

This chain connects TRBV28 to TRBJ2-5, with TRBD2 as a possible D gene (5 bases). The CDR3 is 14 amino acids. The germline V gene encodes CDR1 MDHEN and CDR2 SYDVKM. The V end was cut by 2 bases, the J end by 2 bases, with 9 bases between. CDR3 protein: CASSLNRGQETQYF. The CDR3, as DNA: TGTGCCAGCAGTTTAAATCGGGGTCAAGAGACCCAGTACTTC.

The chain combines TRBV5-1 with TRBJ1-3; 8 bases align to TRBD1. The CDR3 is 15 amino acids. Trimming removed 0 bases from V and 4 bases from J; junction bases left unmatched: 3. Germline V gene data show CDR1 as SGHRS and CDR2 as YFSETQ. The CDR3 DNA follows: TGCGCCAGCAGCTTGGCAGGGGGCGAGGGAAACACCATATATTTT. It is translated as CASSLAGGEGNTIYF. Filled out from reference TRBV5-1 and TRBJ1-3, the complete variable domain reads KAGVTQTPRYLIKTRGQQVTLSCSPISGHRSVSWYQQTPGQGLQFLFEYFSETQRNKGNFPGRFSGRQFSNSRSEMNVSTLELGDSALYLCASSLAGGEGNTIYFGEGSWLTVV.

This rearrangement joins TRBV7-3 to TRBJ2-5; D is perhaps TRBD2 (7 bases). CDR1 is SGHTA and CDR2 is FQGTGA in the germline V gene. V was cut by 2 bases and J by 5 bases, with 18 bases left in between. This CDR3 has 16 residues. In nucleotides, the CDR3 is TGTGCCAGCAGCTTAGAGGGAGGGGGAGGCTACGAGACCCAGTACTTC. Translated, it gives CASSLEGGGGYETQYF.

This clone has only one observation. The rearrangement uses TRBV5-4 and TRBJ2-5, with 9 positions matching TRBD2. The CDR3 contains 16 residues. V gave up 1 base and J gave up 1 base; unmatched junction bases: 5. CDR1 and CDR2 (germline): SGHNT, YYREEE (reference sequence). DNA for the CDR3: TGTGCCAGCAGCTTGAGGGGACTAGCTCCCCAAGAGACCCAGTACTTC. This encodes CASSLRGLAPQETQYF.